This T cell receptor beta chain came from a study of cytotoxic CD8 clonotypes in ibrutinib-treated CLL. Study background: The patients comprised roughly 12 relapsed/refractory and around 14 treatment-naive cases, around 17 IGHV unmutated.

Here immunoSEQ multiplex PCR was the method, and the copy in TCRdb shows in-frame clones only, minus some. The sample consists of some 130,000 clones, 70% to 90% of them appearing once. The germline V gene encodes CDR1 MDHEN and CDR2 SYDVKM. The CDR3 contains 18 residues. V gave up 6 bases and J gave up 7 bases; unmatched junction bases: 15. This TCR was sampled from a human donor with chronic lymphocytic leukemia. Sequences were derived from PBMCs, sampled after 24 months of ibrutinib treatment. V gene TRBV28 combines with J gene TRBJ2-1; 13 bases map to TRBD2. CDR3 DNA: TGTGCCAGCAGACCGACTAGCGGGAGGTGGATTTATGGGAATGAGCAGTTCTTC. It codes for CASRPTSGRWIYGNEQFF. Full variable domain (rest looked up from reference TRBV28 and TRBJ2-1): DVKVTQSSRYLVKRTGEKVFLECVQDMDHENMFWYRQDPGLGLRLIYFSYDVKMKEKGDIPEGYSVSREKKERFSLILESASTNQTSMYLCASRPTSGRWIYGNEQFFGPGTRLTVL.